This TCR beta chain was identified during a study of T cells expressing NK-cell markers. Whole-study context: HCMV serostatus: most of the eight sequenced donors positive, one negative.

For this clonotype: The antigen is not known.

Study-level points and caveats: In a handful of donors, dominant clonotypes made up about 28.3-65% of CD3+CD56-NKG2C+ cells. Uncertainty persisted over the HCMV specificity of expanded NKG2C+ T cell clones.

TCRdb reworked the 5' RACE reads into one entry per CDR3 protein, no DNA. Reported are roughly 180,000 distinct CDR3 sequences; the ten largest clones contain about 18%. Sequenced sample: blood T cells: a sorted CD56 or NKG2C T cell subset, CD4+ or CD8+ T cells, or bulk PBMC T cells (not recorded which). The origin of this receptor is a woman between 18 and 75 years old in good health.

CDR3 sequence reads: CASSQVAGALGELFF. The chain links TRBV14 to TRBJ2-2. Per the germline V gene, CDR1 is SGHDN and CDR2 is FVKESK. The CDR3 consists of 15 residues.